Listed here are 10 T cell receptor beta chains from one sample, sequenced in a study of vaccination and CD4 T cells after COVID-19. The treatment is: approximately nine-day PBMC culture with coronavirus spike peptide pools or control peptides (ViraFEST assay). With the Oncomine TCR Beta short-read assay, DNA from cultured CD4+ T cells was sequenced. TCRdb redid the calling of the PCR reads with MiXCR, one entry per CDR3 protein. The data show about 9,300 distinct CDR3 sequences, 45% to 60% seen once. What these receptors recognize is not known. The specimen sequenced was CD4+ T cells from blood, cultured in vitro. These receptors were taken from a human donor who had recovered from COVID-19.

The rearrangement joins TRBV24-1 to TRBJ2-6; D is possibly TRBD1 or TRBD2 (5 bases each). Trimming took off 7 bases at V and 12 bases at J, with 15 bases between the two ends. The CDR3 has 13 residues. The germline CDR1 and CDR2 sequences are KGHDR and SFDVKD. The CDR3: CATSGAGSGVLTF. CDR3 coding DNA: TGTGCCACCAGCGGGGCAGGGAGCGGCGTCCTGACTTTC.

This clonotype was seen a handful of times. The chain has TRBV6-2 or TRBV6-3 and TRBJ2-7; 9 nucleotides agree with TRBD1. Germline trimming cut 8 bases from V and 5 bases from J; bases unmatched to any gene: 4. The CDR3 length is 12 residues. The germline V gene has CDR1 MNHEY and CDR2 SVGEGT. CDR3 DNA: TGTGCCAGCTCTGACAGGGGGAACGAGCAGTACTTC. It yields the protein CASSDRGNEQYF.

This chain uses TRBV10-3 with TRBJ2-3, with 7 bases that match TRBD1. The CDR3 length is 14 residues. Per the germline V gene, CDR1 is ENHRY and CDR2 is SYGVKD. Unmatched junction bases numbered 4, after V lost 5 bases and J lost 2 bases. CDR3 bases: TGTGCCATCAGTACAGGGGACGCCACAGATACGCAGTATTTT. Translation: CAISTGDATDTQYF.

To note about this clonotype: An end of the junction does not agree with germline; a read error may underlie this. The V gene is TRBV4-2, the J gene TRBJ1-1; 10 nucleotides line up with TRBD1. The CDR3 extends over 14 amino acids. Germline V gene data show CDR1 as LGHNA and CDR2 as YNFKEQ. CDR3 sequence: CTSSPRQGATEAFF. CDR3 in DNA: TGTACCAGCAGCCCCAGACAGGGGGCAACTGAAGCTTTCTTT.

This clonotype was found a few times. The gene calls are TRBV20-1 and TRBJ2-3; TRBD2 matches at 8 bases. V shed 6 bases and J 1 base; nucleotides not matched to a gene: 6. Germline values: CDR1 DFQATT, CDR2 SNEGSKA (reference sequence). This CDR3 spans 14 amino acids. The chain's CDR3 is CSAIAGIGTDTQYF. For the CDR3, the DNA is TGCAGTGCGATAGCGGGAATTGGCACAGATACGCAGTATTTT.

This clonotype showed up just a few times. The genes are TRBV27 and TRBJ1-2; 7 bases align to TRBD1. The V gene's germline CDR1 is MNHEY and CDR2 SMNVEV (reference sequence). V lost 7 bases and J lost 5; bases outside the gene matches: 16. The CDR3 is 16 residues long. This chain's CDR3 is CASTSAGGSVPYGYTF. CDR3 sequence (DNA): TGTGCCAGCACCTCCGCAGGGGGAAGTGTGCCGTATGGCTACACCTTC.

This clonotype was detected once. The genes are TRBV30 and TRBJ2-4; D is uncertain. This CDR3 has 15 residues. Trimming removed 2 bases from V and 0 bases from J, with 11 bases in between. Germline V gene sequence: CDR1 GTSNPN, CDR2 SVGIG (reference sequence). The CDR3 DNA follows: TGTGCCTGGAGTTTAGCACGACTAGCCAAAAACATTCAGTACTTC. This gives the protein CAWSLARLAKNIQYF.

The chain is built from TRBV27 and TRBJ2-1, with TRBD2 matching over 7 bases. V lost 6 bases and J lost 6; bases outside the gene matches: 5. Germline V gene lookup returns CDR1 MNHEY and CDR2 SMNVEV (reference sequence). The CDR3 is made up of 13 amino acids. The CDR3 loop reads CASRLGGGNEQFF. The CDR3, as DNA: TGTGCCAGCAGGCTTGGGGGGGGCAATGAGCAGTTCTTC.

The V call is TRBV6-2 or TRBV6-3, the J call TRBJ2-1; a weak D match, TRBD1 (7 bases). The V end was cut by 5 bases, the J end by 5 bases, with 19 bases between. Germline values: CDR1 MNHEY, CDR2 SVGEGT. The CDR3 is made up of 16 amino acids. CDR3 sequence (DNA): TGTGCCAGCAGTCACAGGGACAGATGGGGGGACAATGAGCAGTTCTTC. Encoded protein: CASSHRDRWGDNEQFF.

The genes are TRBV20-1 and TRBJ2-7, with D tentatively TRBD2 (5 bases). Trimming took off 7 bases at V and 3 bases at J, with 13 bases between the two ends. The CDR3 is made up of 12 amino acids. Germline assignment: CDR1 DFQATT and CDR2 SNEGSKA (reference sequence). The CDR3 DNA follows: TGCAGTGGCGTGGCAGACTACTACGAGCAGTACTTC. Translation: CSGVADYYEQYF.